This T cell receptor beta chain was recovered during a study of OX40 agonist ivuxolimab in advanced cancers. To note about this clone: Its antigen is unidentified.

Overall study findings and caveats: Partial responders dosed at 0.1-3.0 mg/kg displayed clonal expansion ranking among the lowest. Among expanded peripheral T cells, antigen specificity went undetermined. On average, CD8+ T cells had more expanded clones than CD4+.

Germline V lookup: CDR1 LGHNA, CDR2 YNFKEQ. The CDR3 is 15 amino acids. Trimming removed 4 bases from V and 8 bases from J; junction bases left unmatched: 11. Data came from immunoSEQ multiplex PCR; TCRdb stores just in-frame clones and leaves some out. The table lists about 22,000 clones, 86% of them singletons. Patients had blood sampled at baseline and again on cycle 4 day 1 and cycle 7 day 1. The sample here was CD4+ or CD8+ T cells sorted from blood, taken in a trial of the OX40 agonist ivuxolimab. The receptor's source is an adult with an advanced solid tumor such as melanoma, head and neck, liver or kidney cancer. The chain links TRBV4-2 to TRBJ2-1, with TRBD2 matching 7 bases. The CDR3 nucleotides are TGTGCCAGCAGCCTAGGACTAGAGTTTCGGGATGAGCAGTTCTTC. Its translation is CASSLGLEFRDEQFF.